This T cell receptor beta chain was captured by sequencing in a study of shared clonotypes between healthy human individuals. General study findings and limits: It was observed that about 5% of naive CD4 clonotypes were shared across several donors.

Data came from immunoSEQ multiplex PCR; TCRdb stores just in-frame clones and leaves some out. The sample consists of about 2 million clones, approximately 94% of them appearing once. A note on this clone: Antigen unknown. The sample holds other DNA sequences that translate to the same CDR3.

CD8 cells regarded as naive lacked CD45RO, were positively chosen for CCR7, and omitted terminally differentiated effector memory CD45RA+ cells. This CDR3 contains 13 residues. The V and J ends lost 0 bases and 5 bases respectively, with 8 bases between them. Germline V gene lookup returns CDR1 SGHDT and CDR2 YYEEEE. The rearrangement links TRBV5-6 to TRBJ2-5; D not certain. The material sequenced was naive CD8+ T cells sorted from blood. The receptor was isolated from a man younger than 35 in good health. This CDR3 reads CASSLGGLETQYF. In DNA, the CDR3 is TGTGCCAGCAGCTTGGGTGGTCTGGAGACCCAGTACTTC.